Each of the 24 T cell receptor beta chains below was sequenced from the same sample in a study of blood T cell repertoires in COVID-19 (TCRdb year 2020). The library was made by the immunoSEQ multiplex PCR assay. The clones in this table, taken by TCRdb from immuneACCESS, are in-frame only. Not every clone is retained; where verified, under half of the shortfall comes from an unresolved V gene, and the cause of the rest is unknown. The sample profile shows 220,000 or so clones; about 87% of them were found once. The top ten hold less than 0.9% of the sample. Sequencing was performed on PBMCs or T cells enriched from blood (not recorded which). These TCRs come from a man aged 45-65 years who had been exposed to COVID-19.

V usage is TRBV5-1 and J usage is TRBJ2-3; 8 bases match TRBD1. V trimming: 4 bases; J trimming: 5 bases; junction bases outside the gene matches: 9. Germline V gives CDR1 SGHRS, CDR2 YFSETQ. CDR3 size: 15 residues. The CDR3 protein is CASSQGSRGRDTQYF. The CDR3 region has the DNA TGCGCCAGCAGCCAGGGGTCCAGGGGGCGAGATACGCAGTATTTT.

This sequence joins TRBV28 and TRBJ1-1; the D gene is possibly TRBD1 (5 bases). Germline CDR1 and CDR2: MDHEN and SYDVKM. The ends were cut back, 6 bases at V and 0 bases at J, with 11 bases in the middle. The CDR3 loop spans 14 amino acids. CDR3 nucleotide sequence: TGTGCCAGCAGCCGCCACAGGCTGAACACTGAAGCTTTCTTT. Amino acids: CASSRHRLNTEAFF.

The CDR3 region has the DNA TGCGCCAGCAGCTCAGGGACAGGGGGCTACCAAGAGACCCAGTACTTC. Residues: CASSSGTGGYQETQYF. V gene TRBV5-1 combines with J gene TRBJ2-5, with TRBD1 identical over 12 bases. Germline V CDR1 and CDR2: SGHRS, YFSETQ. The J segment lost 0 bases and the V segment lost 3 bases, leaving 3 bases of the junction unmatched. The CDR3 loop spans 16 amino acids.

This clone has only a few counts. The chain recombines TRBV5-1 with TRBJ2-3; the D is unclear. The CDR3 is made up of 11 amino acids. The V gene lost 5 bases and the J gene lost 4 bases, with 5 bases spanning the gap. Germline lookup yields CDR1 SGHRS and CDR2 YFSETQ. CDR3 nucleotide sequence: TGCGCCAGCAGTCAGGCAGATACGCAGTATTTT. It codes for CASSQADTQYF. Together with reference TRBV5-1 and TRBJ2-3, the CDR3 gives the full variable domain: KAGVTQTPRYLIKTRGQQVTLSCSPISGHRSVSWYQQTPGQGLQFLFEYFSETQRNKGNFPGRFSGRQFSNSRSEMNVSTLELGDSALYLCASSQADTQYFGPGTRLTVL.

This clone was seen just once. The chain is built from TRBV10-3 and TRBJ1-1; TRBD1 agrees at 9 bases. CDR3 length: 18 residues. V trimming: 3 bases; J trimming: 0 bases; junction bases outside the gene matches: 11. Germline V gene lookup returns CDR1 ENHRY and CDR2 SYGVKD. The CDR3 sequence: CAISEGIRTGALNTEAFF. In nucleotides, the CDR3 is TGTGCCATCAGTGAAGGAATTCGGACAGGGGCTTTGAACACTGAAGCTTTCTTT.

This chain uses TRBV6-2 or TRBV6-3 with TRBJ2-3; tentative D call: TRBD2 (6 bases). The length of the CDR3 is 16 residues. V was trimmed by 5 bases and J by 3 bases, leaving 18 bases between them. Germline CDR1 reads MNHEY; CDR2 reads SVGEGT. For the CDR3, the DNA is TGTGCCAGCAGTCGCTTTTCGGACCGGGGGACAGATACGCAGTATTTT. This codes for CASSRFSDRGTDTQYF.

A few counts support this clone. The chain uses TRBV10-3 and TRBJ2-1, with D possibly matching TRBD2 (7 bases). Per the germline V gene, CDR1 is ENHRY and CDR2 is SYGVKD. The CDR3 consists of 12 residues. Deletions cut 6 bases from V and 15 bases from J, with 18 bases between. CDR3 sequence reads: CAISGGQGNRFF. CDR3 nucleotide sequence: TGTGCCATCAGCGGGGGGCAGGGGAATCGGTTCTTC.

This clone was detected a few times. The DNA of the CDR3 is TGTGCCAGTTCGGGACTAGCGGGAGGCGAGCAGTACGTC. This gives the protein CASSGLAGGEQYV. The chain links TRBV19 to TRBJ2-7; 15 nucleotides agree with TRBD2. The CDR3 has 13 amino acids. Trimming took 8 bases from V and 6 from J; bases not matched to a gene: 2. CDR1 is LNHDA, CDR2 SQIVND, per germline (reference sequence).

The gene calls are TRBV7-2 and TRBJ1-6; 7 bases align to TRBD1. This CDR3 region has 16 residues. Looked up from germline, CDR1 is SGHTA and CDR2 is FQGNSA. Germline trimming cut 4 bases from V and 0 bases from J; bases unmatched to any gene: 3. The chain's CDR3 is CASSSNRGSYNSPLHF. CDR3 coding DNA: TGTGCCAGCAGCTCAAACAGGGGCTCCTATAATTCACCCCTCCACTTT. The full variable domain, in which reference TRBV7-2 and TRBJ1-6 provide the parts outside the CDR3, is GAGVSQSPSNKVTEKGKDVELRCDPISGHTALYWYRQSLGQGLEFLIYFQGNSAPDKSGLPSDRFSAERTGGSVSTLTIQRTQQEDSAVYLCASSSNRGSYNSPLHFGNGTRLTVT.

This sequence joins TRBV7-2 and TRBJ1-2, with a possible D match to TRBD1 (5 bases). This CDR3 has 15 amino acids. V was shortened by 5 bases and J by 10 bases, with 23 bases between the two germline ends. Germline CDR1 and CDR2: SGHTA and FQGNSA. The CDR3 DNA is TGTGCCAGCAGCCCAATTGCGGGGGTATCTCAGCCCTACACCTTC. Its protein product is CASSPIAGVSQPYTF. Full variable domain (missing parts from reference TRBV7-2 and TRBJ1-2): GAGVSQSPSNKVTEKGKDVELRCDPISGHTALYWYRQSLGQGLEFLIYFQGNSAPDKSGLPSDRFSAERTGGSVSTLTIQRTQQEDSAVYLCASSPIAGVSQPYTFGSGTRLTVV.

V and J are TRBV2 and TRBJ1-2; 9 nucleotides line up with TRBD1. This CDR3 spans 16 amino acids. In germline, CDR1 is SNHLY, CDR2 FYNNEI. Trimming at V came to 6 bases and at J to 4 bases, leaving 12 bases not matched to a gene. The CDR3 nucleotides are TGTGCCAGCAGCAAAAAAACAGGGGGCGACGGCTATGGCTACACCTTC. Protein sequence: CASSKKTGGDGYGYTF.

CDR3 nucleotides: TGCGCCAGCAGCTTTGATATAGTAACCGTAAACACTGAAGCTTTCTTT. Its protein is CASSFDIVTVNTEAFF. V usage is TRBV5-1 and J usage is TRBJ1-1; no clear D gene. The germline V gene encodes CDR1 SGHRS and CDR2 YFSETQ. V was shortened by 2 bases and J by 2 bases, with 16 bases between the two germline ends. The length of the CDR3 is 16 residues.

The chain has TRBV7-9 and TRBJ1-2; the D is unclear. The germline gives CDR1 SEHNR, CDR2 FQNEAQ (reference sequence). V gave up 1 base and J gave up 0 bases, with 9 bases separating them. The CDR3 extends over 15 amino acids. CDR3 residues: CASSLGRSANYGYTF. DNA of the CDR3: TGTGCCAGCAGCTTAGGCCGGTCCGCTAACTATGGCTACACCTTC.

The V and J genes are TRBV4-1 and TRBJ2-5; 10 bases match TRBD2. Germline V CDR1 and CDR2: MGHRA, YSYEKL. The CDR3 extends over 17 amino acids. The V and J ends lost 4 bases and 5 bases, in that order; junction bases with no gene match: 13. The DNA of the CDR3 is TGCGCCAGCAGCCCCCTGGCTAGCGGGGGCTCGGGGGAGACCCAGTACTTC. Encoded protein: CASSPLASGGSGETQYF.

This clone was seen only a few times. This chain links TRBV5-8 with TRBJ1-5; tentative D call: TRBD1 (6 bases). The germline gives CDR1 SGHTS, CDR2 YDEGEE. The CDR3 extends over 15 amino acids. Trimming removed 4 bases from V and 5 bases from J, with 16 bases in between. CDR3 amino acids: CASSPGQAHDQPQHF. The CDR3 region has the DNA TGTGCCAGCAGCCCGGGACAAGCCCATGATCAGCCCCAGCATTTT.

Here the CDR3 DNA reads TGTGCCAGCAGCGCCGGGACAGGGGGGCGGTGGAACACTGAAGCTTTCTTT. Its translation: CASSAGTGGRWNTEAFF. The chain uses TRBV5-4 and TRBJ1-1; 11 bases map to TRBD1. From germline, CDR1 is SGHNT and CDR2 YYREEE (reference sequence). The CDR3 loop spans 17 amino acids. The V and J ends lost 4 bases and 1 base, in that order; junction bases with no gene match: 9.

The chain recombines TRBV9 with TRBJ2-3; 10 nucleotides align to TRBD1. Germline lookup yields CDR1 SGDLS and CDR2 YYNGEE. Germline trimming cut 6 bases from V and 6 bases from J; bases unmatched to any gene: 13. The CDR3 has 16 residues. The CDR3 loop is CASNQAGTGVTDTQYF. The CDR3 nucleotides read TGTGCCAGCAACCAAGCCGGGACAGGGGTGACGGATACGCAGTATTTT.

This sequence joins TRBV6-6 and TRBJ1-6; a possible D gene is TRBD1 (5 bases). CDR3 size: 13 residues. Between the trimmed V and J ends, which lost 2 bases and 10 bases, there was a span of 9 bases. Per germline, CDR1 MNHNY and CDR2 SVGAGI (reference sequence). The CDR3 DNA follows: TGTGCCAGCAGTTACGGGGGGGTCTCACCCCTCCACTTT. Encoded protein: CASSYGGVSPLHF.

The chain couples TRBV2 to TRBJ1-5, with D possibly matching TRBD1 (6 bases). The CDR3 runs 14 residues. Per the germline V gene, CDR1 is SNHLY and CDR2 is FYNNEI. V was cut by 3 bases and J by 7 bases, with 13 bases left in between. CDR3 DNA: TGTGCCAGCAGTGATTCTGGGACATTCCAGCCCCAGCATTTT. Translating gives CASSDSGTFQPQHF.

The V call is TRBV5-1, the J call TRBJ2-1; D is unclear. Trimming shortened V by 4 bases and J by 0 bases, and 14 bases separated the two germline ends. CDR1 and CDR2 from the germline V gene are SGHRS and YFSETQ. The CDR3 consists of 16 residues. CDR3 amino acids: CASSPGPPGSYNEQFF. The CDR3 nucleotides are TGCGCCAGCAGCCCCGGCCCACCAGGCTCCTACAATGAGCAGTTCTTC.

The J gene is TRBJ1-2, the V gene TRBV27; TRBD1 matches 9 bases. J gave up 8 bases and V 5 bases, and 6 bases lay outside the gene matches. The CDR3 consists of 13 residues. The germline CDR1 and CDR2 sequences are MNHEY and SMNVEV (reference sequence). The chain's CDR3 is CASSRTGDRGYTF. CDR3 coding DNA: TGTGCCAGCAGTCGGACAGGGGATCGAGGCTACACCTTC.

The CDR3 DNA is TGTGCCAGTAGTAGGCGGGACCATCGCGCTGAAGCTTTCTTT. It codes for CASSRRDHRAEAFF. V gene TRBV19 combines with J gene TRBJ1-1; D possibly corresponds to TRBD1 (5 bases). This CDR3 region has 14 residues. Germline V gene lookup returns CDR1 LNHDA and CDR2 SQIVND (reference sequence). V was cut by 4 bases and J by 6 bases, with 15 bases left in between. The complete variable domain, with remaining parts taken from reference TRBV19 and TRBJ1-1, reads DGGITQSPKYLFRKEGQNVTLSCEQNLNHDAMYWYRQDPGQGLRLIYYSQIVNDFQKGDIAEGYSVSREKKESFPLTVTSAQKNPTAFYLCASSRRDHRAEAFFGQGTRLTVV.

The rearrangement joins TRBV24-1 to TRBJ2-3, with a tentative D call TRBD1 (5 bases). The germline V gene encodes CDR1 KGHDR and CDR2 SFDVKD. V lost 0 bases to trimming and J lost 5 bases, with 11 bases between them. The CDR3 runs 15 residues. CDR3 nucleotide sequence: TGTGCCACCAGTGATTTGTCCAGGGAAAAAGATACGCAGTATTTT. It translates to CATSDLSREKDTQYF.

This clone appeared once. The chain is built from TRBV19 and TRBJ2-2, with TRBD1 as a possible D gene (5 bases). From germline, CDR1 is LNHDA and CDR2 SQIVND (reference sequence). V lost 9 bases and J 4 bases, leaving 15 bases between the germline ends. The CDR3 is 14 amino acids. The DNA of the CDR3 is TGTGCCAGCTCCACAGGCTTGGGCACCGGGGAGCTGTTTTTT. This encodes CASSTGLGTGELFF.